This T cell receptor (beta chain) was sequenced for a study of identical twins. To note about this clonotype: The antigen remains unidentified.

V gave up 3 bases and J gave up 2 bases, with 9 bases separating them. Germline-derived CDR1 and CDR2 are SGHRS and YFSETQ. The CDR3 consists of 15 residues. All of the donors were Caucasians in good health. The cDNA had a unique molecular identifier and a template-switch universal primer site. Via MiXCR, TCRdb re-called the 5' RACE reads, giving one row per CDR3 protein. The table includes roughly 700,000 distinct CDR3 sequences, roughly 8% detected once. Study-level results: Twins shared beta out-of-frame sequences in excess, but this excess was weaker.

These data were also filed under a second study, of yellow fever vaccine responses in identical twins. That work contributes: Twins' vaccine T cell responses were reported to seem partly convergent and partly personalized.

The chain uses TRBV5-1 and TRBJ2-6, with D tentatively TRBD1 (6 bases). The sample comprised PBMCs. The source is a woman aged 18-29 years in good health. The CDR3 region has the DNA TGCGCCAGCAGCTACAGGGACACTGGGGCCAACGTCCTGACTTTC. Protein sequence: CASSYRDTGANVLTF.